This T cell receptor (beta chain) came from a study of blood T cell repertoires in COVID-19. On the study more broadly: The cDNA or gDNA used as material had been derived from T cells, B-cell-depleted T cells, or PBMCs.

Recruited during active infection, patients (from Seattle) were subsequently followed longitudinally. CDR1 and CDR2 from the germline V gene are MNHEY and SMNVEV (reference sequence). CDR3 size: 17 residues. V lost 6 bases and J 1 base, leaving 21 bases between the germline ends. TCRdb's copy holds only in-frame clones and misses some; the assay was immunoSEQ multiplex PCR. Of fewer than 350,000 clones detected, roughly 87% appear once; the ten largest clones hold approximately 9.4%. This rearrangement joins TRBV27 to TRBJ1-2; D is uncertain. The sample was peripheral blood. This TCR derives from a man aged 25-45 years with COVID-19, enrolled during active disease. This CDR3 is CASRSAGSPQVNYGYTF. The CDR3 DNA reads TGTGCCAGCAGATCAGCAGGTTCCCCTCAGGTTAACTATGGCTACACCTTC.